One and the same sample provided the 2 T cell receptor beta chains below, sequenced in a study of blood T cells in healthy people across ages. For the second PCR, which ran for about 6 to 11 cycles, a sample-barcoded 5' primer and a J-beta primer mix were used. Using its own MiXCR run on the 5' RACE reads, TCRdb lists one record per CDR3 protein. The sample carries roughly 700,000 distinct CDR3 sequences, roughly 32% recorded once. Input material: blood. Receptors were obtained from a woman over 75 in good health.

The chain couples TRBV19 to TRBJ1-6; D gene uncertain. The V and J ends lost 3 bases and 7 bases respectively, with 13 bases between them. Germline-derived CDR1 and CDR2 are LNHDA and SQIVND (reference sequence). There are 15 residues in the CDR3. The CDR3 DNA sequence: TGTGCCAGTAGTATCTCCCCGGACCCCAATTCACCCCTCCACTTT. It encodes CASSISPDPNSPLHF.

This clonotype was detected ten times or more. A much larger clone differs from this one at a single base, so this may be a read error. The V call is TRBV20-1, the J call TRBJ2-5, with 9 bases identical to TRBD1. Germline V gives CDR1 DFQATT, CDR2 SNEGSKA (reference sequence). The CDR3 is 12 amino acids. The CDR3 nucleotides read TGCAGCGCGGGACAGGGTAGCGAGACCCAGTACTTC. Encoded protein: CSAGQGSETQYF.